This T cell receptor beta chain was sequenced in a study of blood T cell repertoires in COVID-19. Study background: Samples representing acute and convalescent COVID-19 were sourced from the United States, Italy and Spain.

Per the study methods: Reference gene primer amplification gave nucleated cell count estimates. Clones were sequenced by immunoSEQ multiplex PCR, and TCRdb holds only the in-frame ones, with some missing. V and J calls and clone size come straight from that table; D and trimming were deduced from the DNA. The sample yields about 320,000 clones, about 91% seen once. Individuals drawn from under 30 US areas were roughly 18 to 95 years old. The sequence was collected from a woman younger than 30 who had recovered from COVID-19. The sample consisted of PBMCs or T cells enriched from blood (not recorded which).

CDR3 sequence (DNA): TGTGCCTGGACCGTAGGTTGGGGGGGGGAAGAGACCCAGTACTTC. This translates into CAWTVGWGGEETQYF. The chain carries TRBV30 and TRBJ2-5; TRBD2 matches at 7 bases. CDR1 and CDR2 (germline): GTSNPN, SVGIG (reference sequence). The length of the CDR3 is 15 residues. V was pared by 4 bases and J by 3 bases, with 11 bases of the junction left unmatched.